This TCR beta chain is drawn from a study of T cells in Graves' hyperthyroidism and ophthalmopathy. The study's findings and limits: In validation, the model predicted ophthalmopathy. These predictions came a median approximately 6.5 months before onset. Appearing also in blood were most of the thyroid clonotypes expanded above 0.001.

Disease duration was under 3 months in the ophthalmopathy patients, who also had a Clinical Activity Score of at least 3 and a NOSPECS grade of at least 4. Uncontrolled infection, other autoimmune disease, pregnancy or lactation barred patients from enrollment. This clonotype was counted at least ten times. Its target is unknown. Amplified TCR beta CDR3 regions came from RNA transcripts. TCR CDR3 regions were first amplified by RT-PCR with HTBI primers. TCRdb recomputed calls from the multiplex PCR reads with MiXCR, one row per CDR3 protein. The sample yields approximately 620,000 distinct CDR3 sequences, roughly 16% seen once. The sequence came from a middle-aged woman with Graves' ophthalmopathy. Sequencing input: blood.

CDR3 amino acids: CASRGQIVATNEKLFF. CDR3 bases: TGTGCCAGCAGGGGACAGATAGTTGCAACTAATGAAAAACTGTTTTTT. The chain is built from TRBV28 and TRBJ1-4; 7 bases agree with TRBD1. Germline V lookup: CDR1 MDHEN, CDR2 SYDVKM. The V and J ends lost 6 bases and 0 bases, in that order; junction bases with no gene match: 7. The CDR3 runs to 16 residues.